This is a list of T cell receptor beta chains from one sample in a study of T cells in Graves' hyperthyroidism and ophthalmopathy. A single record per CDR3 protein comes from TCRdb applying MiXCR to the multiplex PCR reads. The table records around 720,000 distinct CDR3 sequences, around 40% of them present only once. Sample: blood. The receptors were gathered from a woman in her thirties or forties with Graves' hyperthyroidism. Both conserved end residues are part of each CDR3. D genes are given only for firm matches. Rows may omit the clone size; those that give it use once, few, many or a size class.

d_gene: -
abundance: -
v_gene: TRBV6-5
j_gene: TRBJ1-1
CDR3nt: TGTGCCAGCAGTCCCGCAGGGGAGAGGACTGAAGCTTTCTTT
CDR3aa: CASSPAGERTEAFF

d_gene: -
abundance: -
v_gene: TRBV5-1
j_gene: TRBJ2-5
CDR3nt: TGCGCCAGCAGCTCCGGCGGCCTACAGGGCGCAGAGACCCAGTACTTC
CDR3aa: CASSSGGLQGAETQYF

d_gene: -
abundance: many
v_gene: TRBV25-1
j_gene: TRBJ1-1
CDR3nt: TGTGCCAGCAGTGAATGGGGAGGGACTGAAGCTTTCTTT
CDR3aa: CASSEWGGTEAFF

d_gene: TRBD1
abundance: few
v_gene: TRBV6-5
j_gene: TRBJ1-3
CDR3nt: TGTGCCAGCAGCCCGGGACAGATCGCTGGAAACACCATATATTTT
CDR3aa: CASSPGQIAGNTIYF

d_gene: -
abundance: many
v_gene: TRBV3-1
j_gene: TRBJ1-2
CDR3nt: TGTGCCAGCAGCCAAGGAGGGTATGGCTACACCTTC
CDR3aa: CASSQGGYGYTF

d_gene: -
abundance: -
v_gene: TRBV15
j_gene: TRBJ2-7
CDR3nt: TGTGCCACCAGCAGACAACTAGGCAGGAGATACGAGCAGTACTTC
CDR3aa: CATSRQLGRRYEQYF

d_gene: TRBD1
abundance: many
v_gene: TRBV10-3
j_gene: TRBJ2-7
CDR3nt: TGTGCCATCAGCTGGGGACAGGGGGCCTACGAGCAGTACTTC
CDR3aa: CAISWGQGAYEQYF

d_gene: -
abundance: -
v_gene: TRBV12-3/TRBV12-4
j_gene: TRBJ1-2
CDR3nt: TGTGCCAGCAGTGTCGGGACGAACGATATCTATGGCTACACCTTC
CDR3aa: CASSVGTNDIYGYTF

d_gene: -
abundance: -
v_gene: TRBV30
j_gene: TRBJ1-5
CDR3nt: TGTGCCTGGAGTGTCAACCTTAGCAATCAGCCCCAGCATTTT
CDR3aa: CAWSVNLSNQPQHF

d_gene: -
abundance: -
v_gene: TRBV7-9
j_gene: TRBJ1-6
CDR3nt: TGTGCCAGCAGCTCACCACAGGGCGATAATTCACCCCTCCACTTT
CDR3aa: CASSSPQGDNSPLHF

d_gene: TRBD1
abundance: few
v_gene: TRBV19
j_gene: TRBJ2-7
CDR3nt: TGTGCCAGTAGTCCCCTCCAGGGACAGGGCGAGCAGTACTTC
CDR3aa: CASSPLQGQGEQYF

d_gene: -
abundance: many
v_gene: TRBV6-2/TRBV6-3
j_gene: TRBJ2-5
CDR3nt: TGTGCCAGCATAAGGACAGCAAACCAAGAGACCCAGTACTTC
CDR3aa: CASIRTANQETQYF

d_gene: TRBD2
abundance: -
v_gene: TRBV3-1
j_gene: TRBJ2-5
CDR3nt: TGTGCCAGGTCAATTCTTAGCGGGAGGCCCCATGGGGAGACCCAGTACTTC
CDR3aa: CARSILSGRPHGETQYF

d_gene: TRBD2
abundance: once
v_gene: TRBV6-6
j_gene: TRBJ2-5
CDR3nt: TGTGCCAGCAGTTGGAGCGGGGGGGGAGAGACCCAGTACTTC
CDR3aa: CASSWSGGGETQYF

d_gene: -
abundance: few
v_gene: TRBV27
j_gene: TRBJ2-5
CDR3nt: TGTGCCAGCAGTTCCACCCCGAAAGCCCAGTACTTC
CDR3aa: CASSSTPKAQYF

d_gene: -
abundance: few
v_gene: TRBV2
j_gene: TRBJ2-5
CDR3nt: TGTGCCAGCAGCACCGAACAGGGCCCTCAAGAGACCCAGTACTTC
CDR3aa: CASSTEQGPQETQYF

d_gene: -
abundance: many
v_gene: TRBV7-2
j_gene: TRBJ1-4
CDR3nt: TGTGCCAGCAGCCGGGGGCACTTTAAGGAAAAACTGTTTTTT
CDR3aa: CASSRGHFKEKLFF

d_gene: -
abundance: many
v_gene: TRBV29-1
j_gene: TRBJ1-2
CDR3nt: TGCAGCGTTGGGTCTCGGCTTAACACCGGTCGATATGGCTACACCTTC
CDR3aa: CSVGSRLNTGRYGYTF

d_gene: -
abundance: -
v_gene: TRBV7-9
j_gene: TRBJ2-5
CDR3nt: TGTGCCAGCAGCTCAAGGGGGGAGGGAGAGACCCAGTACTTC
CDR3aa: CASSSRGEGETQYF

d_gene: TRBD2
abundance: -
v_gene: TRBV7-2
j_gene: TRBJ2-7
CDR3nt: TGTGCCAGCAGCTTACGGGGAGGGCCTGGGTACGAGCAGTACTTC
CDR3aa: CASSLRGGPGYEQYF

d_gene: -
abundance: -
v_gene: TRBV4-2
j_gene: TRBJ1-4
CDR3nt: TGTGCCAGCAGCCAAGGTAACAAGGATGAAAAACTGTTTTTT
CDR3aa: CASSQGNKDEKLFF

d_gene: TRBD2
abundance: -
v_gene: TRBV7-2
j_gene: TRBJ2-7
CDR3nt: TGTGCCAGCAGCATAGCGGGGAGCTACGAGCAGTACTTC
CDR3aa: CASSIAGSYEQYF

d_gene: TRBD2
abundance: -
v_gene: TRBV6-2/TRBV6-3
j_gene: TRBJ2-5
CDR3nt: TGTACGGCTAGCGGAGAAGAGACCCAGTACTTC
CDR3aa: CTASGEETQYF

d_gene: -
abundance: -
v_gene: TRBV29-1
j_gene: TRBJ1-1
CDR3nt: TGCAGCTTGGGTGTAGGAGGTAGCACTGAAGCTTTCTTT
CDR3aa: CSLGVGGSTEAFF

d_gene: -
abundance: -
v_gene: TRBV20-1
j_gene: TRBJ2-1
CDR3nt: TGCAGTGCTAGTCGCCTCAACGCGGGCTCCTACAATGAGCAGTTCTTC
CDR3aa: CSASRLNAGSYNEQFF

d_gene: -
abundance: -
v_gene: TRBV10-2
j_gene: TRBJ2-7
CDR3nt: TGCGCCAGCAGTGAGATAATAAGGGAGTTCGAGCAGTACTTC
CDR3aa: CASSEIIREFEQYF

d_gene: TRBD1
abundance: once
v_gene: TRBV7-9
j_gene: TRBJ2-7
CDR3nt: TGTGCCAGCAGTCGGAGAGGGACAGGTAACTACGAGCAGTACTTC
CDR3aa: CASSRRGTGNYEQYF

d_gene: TRBD1
abundance: -
v_gene: TRBV10-3
j_gene: TRBJ2-7
CDR3nt: TGTGCCATCAGTGAGTCCGGGGACAGCCTACCGTACTTC
CDR3aa: CAISESGDSLPYF

d_gene: -
abundance: -
v_gene: TRBV5-4
j_gene: TRBJ1-1
CDR3nt: TGTGCCAGCAGCTTGGCGGTAGGGGGGGGTACTGAAGCTTTCTTT
CDR3aa: CASSLAVGGGTEAFF

d_gene: -
abundance: -
v_gene: TRBV5-6
j_gene: TRBJ1-3
CDR3nt: TGTGCCAGCAGTTTGGTCGGAACCTCTGGAAACACCATATATTTT
CDR3aa: CASSLVGTSGNTIYF

d_gene: -
abundance: many
v_gene: TRBV29-1
j_gene: TRBJ2-5
CDR3nt: TGCAGCGTCCCGGGCGCGGAAGTCTTGGAGACCCAGTACTTC
CDR3aa: CSVPGAEVLETQYF

d_gene: -
abundance: -
v_gene: TRBV15
j_gene: TRBJ2-5
CDR3nt: TGTGCCACCAGCAGCAGACGAGCGGAGAGGGAGACCCAGTACTTC
CDR3aa: CATSSRRAERETQYF

d_gene: -
abundance: -
v_gene: TRBV7-9
j_gene: TRBJ2-7
CDR3nt: TGCGCCAGCAGCCAAGACCGCCGCAGGTACTTC
CDR3aa: CASSQDRRRYF

d_gene: -
abundance: -
v_gene: TRBV5-1
j_gene: TRBJ2-2
CDR3nt: TGCGCCAGCAGCCAAGCCCCCGTATGGACAACGAACACCGGGGAGCTGTTTTTT
CDR3aa: CASSQAPVWTTNTGELFF

d_gene: TRBD1
abundance: -
v_gene: TRBV9
j_gene: TRBJ2-3
CDR3nt: TGTGCCAGCAGCCCGTCTATCTGGACAGGGGAAAGCACAGATACGCAGTATTTT
CDR3aa: CASSPSIWTGESTDTQYF

d_gene: -
abundance: few
v_gene: TRBV19
j_gene: TRBJ2-7
CDR3nt: TGTGCCAGTAGTATGGTGCGGGGCCTTAACTACGAGCAGTACTTC
CDR3aa: CASSMVRGLNYEQYF

d_gene: TRBD1
abundance: once
v_gene: TRBV10-3
j_gene: TRBJ1-5
CDR3nt: TGTGCCATCAGCCGGACAGGGGCAGGCAATCAGCCCCAGCATTTT
CDR3aa: CAISRTGAGNQPQHF

d_gene: TRBD1
abundance: many
v_gene: TRBV10-3
j_gene: TRBJ1-3
CDR3nt: TGTGCCATCAGTGAGCCTCCGGGACAGTTCACCATATATTTT
CDR3aa: CAISEPPGQFTIYF

d_gene: -
abundance: many
v_gene: TRBV24-1
j_gene: TRBJ1-1
CDR3nt: TGTGCCACCAGTGATTTGGGGCTGACCGAAGCTTTCTTT
CDR3aa: CATSDLGLTEAFF

d_gene: -
abundance: -
v_gene: TRBV9
j_gene: TRBJ1-2
CDR3nt: TGTGCCAGCAGCGTAGGGGGCAGGAGCCTTACTAACTATGGCTACACCTTC
CDR3aa: CASSVGGRSLTNYGYTF

d_gene: TRBD1
abundance: -
v_gene: TRBV24-1
j_gene: TRBJ2-7
CDR3nt: TGTGCCACCAGTGTATGGGACAGAACCTACGAGCAGTACTTC
CDR3aa: CATSVWDRTYEQYF

d_gene: -
abundance: few
v_gene: TRBV11-2
j_gene: TRBJ2-6
CDR3nt: TGTGCCAGCAGCTTAGCGGCCCTCTCTGGGGCCAACGTCCTGACTTTC
CDR3aa: CASSLAALSGANVLTF

d_gene: -
abundance: many
v_gene: TRBV29-1
j_gene: TRBJ1-1
CDR3nt: TGCAGCGTTGACAGGGGTAACACTGAAGCTTTCTTT
CDR3aa: CSVDRGNTEAFF

d_gene: -
abundance: -
v_gene: TRBV10-3
j_gene: TRBJ2-6
CDR3nt: TGTGCCATCAGTGCCACAGGCCCGGACGTCCTGACTTTC
CDR3aa: CAISATGPDVLTF